This TCR beta chain was observed in a study of T cells in Graves' hyperthyroidism and ophthalmopathy. Broader study findings: Blood also carried most thyroid clonotypes expanded above 0.001.

The source material, RNA transcripts, was used to amplify TCR beta CDR3 regions. HTBI primers drove first-round RT-PCR of the TCR CDR3. One entry per CDR3 protein, called by TCRdb with MiXCR from the multiplex PCR reads. The sample yields approximately 590,000 distinct CDR3 sequences, around a sixth seen once. Subjects aged 18 to 65 presented with newly diagnosed hyperthyroidism of less than 2 months' duration. Diagnoses were made from clinical symptoms, serum measures (thyroxine and TRAb), thyroid ultrasound and orbital computed tomography. From more than 9.5 ml of fresh peripheral blood, PBMCs were isolated. Worth noting for this clonotype: Its antigen is currently unknown.

This clonotype was sampled from a woman aged 25-40 years with Graves' hyperthyroidism. Specimen: blood.

In DNA form, the CDR3 reads TGTGCCAGCAGTTTATCCGGACTACCAGAAAACAATGAGCAGTTCTTC. As protein: CASSLSGLPENNEQFF. The V and J genes are TRBV27 and TRBJ2-1, with D perhaps matching TRBD2 (6 bases). The CDR3 has 16 residues. V lost 0 bases, J lost 5 bases, and 14 bases lay in between. Germline-derived CDR1 and CDR2 are MNHEY and SMNVEV (reference sequence).